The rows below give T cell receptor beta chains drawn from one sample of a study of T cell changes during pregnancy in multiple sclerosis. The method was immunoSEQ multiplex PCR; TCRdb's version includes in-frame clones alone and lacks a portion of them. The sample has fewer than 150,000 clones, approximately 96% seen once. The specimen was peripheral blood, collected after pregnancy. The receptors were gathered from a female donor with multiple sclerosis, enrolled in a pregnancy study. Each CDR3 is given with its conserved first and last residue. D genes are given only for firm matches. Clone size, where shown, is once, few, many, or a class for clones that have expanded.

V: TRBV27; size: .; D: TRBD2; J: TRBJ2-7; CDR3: CASSFTSGSYEQYF; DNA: TGTGCCAGCAGTTTTACTAGCGGATCCTACGAGCAGTACTTC
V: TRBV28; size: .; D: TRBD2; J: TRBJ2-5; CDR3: CASSFLAGVETQYF; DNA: TGTGCCAGCAGTTTCCTAGCGGGAGTTGAGACCCAGTACTTC
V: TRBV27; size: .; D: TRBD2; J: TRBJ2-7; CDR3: CASSFWAPMGRGGYEQYF; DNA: TGTGCCAGCAGTTTTTGGGCGCCGATGGGGCGGGGGGGCTACGAGCAGTACTTC
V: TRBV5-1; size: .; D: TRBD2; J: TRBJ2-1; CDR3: CASSRTSGSRGEQFF; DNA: TGCGCCAGCAGCAGGACTAGCGGGAGCCGGGGGGAGCAGTTCTTC
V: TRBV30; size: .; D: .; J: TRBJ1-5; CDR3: CAWNGQPQHF; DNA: TGTGCCTGGAACGGGCAGCCCCAGCATTTT
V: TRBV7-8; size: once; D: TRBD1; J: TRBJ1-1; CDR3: CASSFGQGEAFF; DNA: TGTGCCAGCAGCTTTGGACAGGGAGAAGCTTTCTTT
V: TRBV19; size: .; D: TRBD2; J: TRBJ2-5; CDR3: CASSSVGGVEETQYF; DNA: TGTGCCAGTAGTTCCGTGGGGGGGGTCGAGGAGACCCAGTACTTC
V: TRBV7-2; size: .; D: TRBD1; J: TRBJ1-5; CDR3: CASSLEGRGAQPQHF; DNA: TGTGCCAGCAGCTTAGAAGGCAGGGGGGCTCAGCCCCAGCATTTT
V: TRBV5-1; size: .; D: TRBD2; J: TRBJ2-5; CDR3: CASSFGLSREIYETQYF; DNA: TGCGCCAGCAGCTTCGGACTGTCGCGGGAGATCTATGAGACCCAGTACTTC
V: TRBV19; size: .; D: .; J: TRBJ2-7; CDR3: CASSRESSYEQYF; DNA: TGTGCCAGTAGTAGAGAGAGCTCCTACGAGCAGTACTTC
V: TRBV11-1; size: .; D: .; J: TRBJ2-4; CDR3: CASSLKEAGRTKNIQYF; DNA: TGTGCCAGCAGCTTAAAGGAAGCGGGCAGGACCAAAAACATTCAGTACTTC
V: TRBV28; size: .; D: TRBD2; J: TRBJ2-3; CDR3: CASSSGTSGAARTDTQYF; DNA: TGTGCCAGCAGTTCCGGGACTAGCGGGGCAGCCAGAACAGATACGCAGTATTTT
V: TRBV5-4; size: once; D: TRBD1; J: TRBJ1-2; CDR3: CASSLGGGQGDGYTF; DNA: TGTGCCAGCAGCTTGGGGGGGGGACAGGGTGATGGCTACACCTTC
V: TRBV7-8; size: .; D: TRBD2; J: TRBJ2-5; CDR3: CASSLESSGISETQYF; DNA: TGTGCCAGCAGCTTAGAATCTAGCGGGATCTCAGAGACCCAGTACTTC
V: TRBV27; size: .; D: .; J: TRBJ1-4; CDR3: CASSLSGGATNEKLFF; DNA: TGTGCCAGCAGTTTATCCGGAGGGGCCACTAATGAAAAACTGTTTTTT
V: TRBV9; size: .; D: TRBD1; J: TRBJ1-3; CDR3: CASSGGWTGVDSGNTIYF; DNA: TGTGCCAGCAGCGGAGGGTGGACAGGCGTCGACTCTGGAAACACCATATATTTT
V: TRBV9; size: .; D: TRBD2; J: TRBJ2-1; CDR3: CASSVAPSRTSGRSDEQFF; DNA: TGTGCCAGCAGCGTGGCTCCCTCCCGGACTAGCGGGAGATCGGATGAGCAGTTCTTC
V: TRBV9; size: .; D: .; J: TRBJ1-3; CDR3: CASSGAYSGNTIYF; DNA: TGTGCCAGTTCAGGGGCTTACTCTGGAAACACCATATATTTT
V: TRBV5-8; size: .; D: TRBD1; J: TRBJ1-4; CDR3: CASSEGQGWGNEKLFF; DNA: TGTGCCAGCAGCGAGGGACAGGGGTGGGGTAATGAAAAACTGTTTTTT
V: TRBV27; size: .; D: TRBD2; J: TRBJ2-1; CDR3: CASSLRLAGDNEQFF; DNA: TGTGCCAGCAGTTTACGACTAGCGGGGGACAATGAGCAGTTCTTC
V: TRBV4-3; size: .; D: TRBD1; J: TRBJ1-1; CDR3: CASSLYPRGPTEAFF; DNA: TGCGCCAGCAGCCTGTATCCCAGGGGGCCCACTGAAGCTTTCTTT
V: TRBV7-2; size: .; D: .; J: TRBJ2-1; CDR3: CASSFLGTGLNEQFF; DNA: TGTGCCAGCAGCTTTCTCGGAACAGGCCTCAATGAGCAGTTCTTC
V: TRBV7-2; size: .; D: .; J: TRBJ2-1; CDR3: CASSFKDSFYNEQFF; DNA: TGTGCCAGCAGCTTTAAGGACAGCTTCTACAATGAGCAGTTCTTC
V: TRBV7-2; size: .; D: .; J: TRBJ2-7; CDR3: CASSLSTGGYEQYF; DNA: TGTGCCAGCAGCCTCTCGACAGGCGGCTACGAGCAGTACTTC
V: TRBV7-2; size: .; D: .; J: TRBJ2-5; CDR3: CASSLRIRGSETQYF; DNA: TGTGCCAGCAGCTTAAGGATTAGAGGGAGCGAGACCCAGTACTTC
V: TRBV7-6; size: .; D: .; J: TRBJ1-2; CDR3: CASSLGGTLSGYTF; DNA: TGTGCCAGCAGCTTAGGCGGGACCCTTAGTGGCTACACCTTC
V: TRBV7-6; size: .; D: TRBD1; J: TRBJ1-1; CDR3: CASSTRGGANTEAFF; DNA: TGTGCCAGCAGCACCCGAGGGGGCGCGAACACTGAAGCTTTCTTT
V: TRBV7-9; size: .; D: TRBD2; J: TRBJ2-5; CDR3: CASSFTRLSGSRETQYF; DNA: TGTGCCAGCAGCTTCACGCGCCTTAGCGGGAGTCGGGAGACCCAGTACTTC
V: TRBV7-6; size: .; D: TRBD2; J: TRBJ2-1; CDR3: CASSSLAGAVNEQFF; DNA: TGTGCCAGCAGCTCTTTAGCGGGAGCGGTCAATGAGCAGTTCTTC
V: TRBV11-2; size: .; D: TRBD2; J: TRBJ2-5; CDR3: CASSSLTSGQETQYF; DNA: TGTGCCAGCAGCTCGCTGACTAGCGGGCAAGAGACCCAGTACTTC
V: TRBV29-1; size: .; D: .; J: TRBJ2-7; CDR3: CSAQSGSPSYEQYF; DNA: TGCAGCGCCCAATCGGGTTCTCCCTCCTACGAGCAGTACTTC
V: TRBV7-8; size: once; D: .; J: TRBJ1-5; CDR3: CASSLGVPRGYSNQPQHF; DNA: TGTGCCAGCAGCTTAGGGGTACCAAGGGGATATAGCAATCAGCCCCAGCATTTT
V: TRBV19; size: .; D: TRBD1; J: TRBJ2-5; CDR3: CAVGVQGVGTQYF; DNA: TGTGCCGTTGGAGTGCAGGGGGTTGGGACCCAGTACTTC
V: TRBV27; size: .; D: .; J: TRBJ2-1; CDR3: CASTESSSYNEQFF; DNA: TGTGCCAGCACAGAATCCAGCTCCTACAATGAGCAGTTCTTC
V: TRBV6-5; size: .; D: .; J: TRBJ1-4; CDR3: CASSYTPGGDEKLFF; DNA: TGTGCCAGCAGTTACACCCCCGGGGGTGATGAAAAACTGTTTTTT
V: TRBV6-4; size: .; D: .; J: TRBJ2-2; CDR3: CASPLAPASNTGELFF; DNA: TGTGCCAGCCCTCTAGCCCCGGCTTCGAACACCGGGGAGCTGTTTTTT
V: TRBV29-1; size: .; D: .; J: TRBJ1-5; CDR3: CSVAGDGPNQPQHF; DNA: TGCAGCGTTGCAGGGGATGGCCCAAATCAGCCCCAGCATTTT
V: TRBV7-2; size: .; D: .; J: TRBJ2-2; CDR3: CASSLGGVSWGAPGELFF; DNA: TGTGCCAGCAGCTTAGGGGGGGTGTCCTGGGGAGCCCCCGGGGAGCTGTTTTTT
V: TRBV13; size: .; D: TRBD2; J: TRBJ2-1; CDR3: CASSSRLAGGPISSYNEQFF; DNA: TGTGCCAGCAGCTCGCGGCTAGCGGGAGGTCCGATAAGCTCCTACAATGAGCAGTTCTTC
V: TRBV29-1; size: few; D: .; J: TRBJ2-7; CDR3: CSVAQEREQYF; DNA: TGCAGCGTTGCGCAAGAGCGCGAGCAGTACTTC
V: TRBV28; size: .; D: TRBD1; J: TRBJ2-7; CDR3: CASSYPWTGSYEQYF; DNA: TGTGCCAGCAGTTACCCGTGGACAGGGTCCTACGAGCAGTACTTC
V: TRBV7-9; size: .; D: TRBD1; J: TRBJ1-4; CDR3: CASSLATGSATNEKLFF; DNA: TGTGCCAGCAGCTTAGCGACAGGGAGCGCAACTAATGAAAAACTGTTTTTT
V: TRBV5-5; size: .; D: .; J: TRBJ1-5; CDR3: CASSNTIRERAEPQHF; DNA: TGTGCCAGCAGCAACACCATCAGGGAGCGGGCGGAGCCCCAGCATTTT
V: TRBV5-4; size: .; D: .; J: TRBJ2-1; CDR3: CASSAPSLNEQFF; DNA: TGTGCCAGCAGCGCGCCTAGCCTGAATGAGCAGTTCTTC
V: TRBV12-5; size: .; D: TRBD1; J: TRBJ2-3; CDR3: CASGLARDRVDPDTQYF; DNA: TGTGCTAGTGGTTTAGCCCGGGACAGGGTCGACCCAGATACGCAGTATTTT
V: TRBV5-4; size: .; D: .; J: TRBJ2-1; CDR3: CASSLPGGALGSIF; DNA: TGTGCCAGCAGCTTGCCTGGCGGGGCCCTGGGGTCAATCTTC
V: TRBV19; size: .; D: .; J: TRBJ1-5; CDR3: CASRIQGNQYSNQPQHF; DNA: TGTGCCAGTAGGATTCAGGGAAACCAATATAGCAATCAGCCCCAGCATTTT
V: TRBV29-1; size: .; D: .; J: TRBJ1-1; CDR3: CSVGDGFEAFF; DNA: TGCAGCGTTGGAGACGGGTTTGAAGCTTTCTTT
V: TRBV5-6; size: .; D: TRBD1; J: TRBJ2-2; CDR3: CASSETGDDGELFF; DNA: TGTGCCAGCAGCGAGACAGGGGACGACGGGGAGCTGTTTTTT
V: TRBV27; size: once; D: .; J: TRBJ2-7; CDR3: CASSLGPVYEQYF; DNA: TGTGCCAGCAGTTTAGGGCCGGTCTACGAGCAGTACTTC
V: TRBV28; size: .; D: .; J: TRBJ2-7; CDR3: CASTFGVEQYF; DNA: TGTGCCAGCACCTTCGGGGTCGAGCAGTACTTC
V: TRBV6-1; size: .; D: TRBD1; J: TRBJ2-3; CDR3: CASSEALGDRGADTQYF; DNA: TGTGCCAGCAGTGAAGCGCTTGGGGACAGGGGCGCAGATACGCAGTATTTT
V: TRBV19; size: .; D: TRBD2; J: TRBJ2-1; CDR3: CASSRPGLAGVGQFF; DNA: TGTGCCAGTAGTAGACCGGGACTAGCGGGAGTTGGGCAGTTCTTC
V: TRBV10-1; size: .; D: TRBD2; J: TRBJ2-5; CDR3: CASRRLADQETQYF; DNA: TGCGCCAGCAGGCGACTAGCGGATCAAGAGACCCAGTACTTC
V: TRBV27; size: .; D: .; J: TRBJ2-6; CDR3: CASSFSTGANVLTF; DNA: TGTGCCAGCAGTTTTAGCACTGGGGCCAACGTCCTGACTTTC
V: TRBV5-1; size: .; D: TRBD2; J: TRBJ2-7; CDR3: CASSWGLAGGAYEQYF; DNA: TGCGCCAGCAGCTGGGGACTAGCGGGTGGAGCCTACGAGCAGTACTTC
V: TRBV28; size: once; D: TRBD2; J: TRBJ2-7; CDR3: CASSRPLAGNSYEQYF; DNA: TGTGCCAGCAGTCGACCTCTAGCGGGAAACTCCTACGAGCAGTACTTC
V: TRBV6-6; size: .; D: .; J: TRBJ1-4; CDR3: CASRPYTGSHEKLFF; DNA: TGTGCCAGCAGACCATATACAGGTTCCCATGAAAAACTGTTTTTT